A single sample gave rise to the 32 T cell receptor beta chains below, sequenced in a study of T-cell reconstitution after alpha-beta-depleted transplantation in children. Unique molecular identifiers were used to barcode this TCRbeta library. In TCRdb, the PCR reads were re-called with MiXCR into one record per CDR3 protein. The sample includes a few hundred thousand distinct CDR3 sequences, 9.7% of them seen just once. The specimen was PBMCs from the stem cell graft donor, collected from the stem cell graft. The receptors originated from a human donor who donated a stem cell graft to a child with SCID.

This clonotype has at least ten counts. This rearrangement joins TRBV24-1 to TRBJ1-2; TRBD1 agrees at 9 bases. V trimming: 4 bases; J trimming: 6 bases; junction bases outside the gene matches: 5. CDR3 length equals 14 residues. Germline CDR1 and CDR2: KGHDR and SFDVKD. The CDR3 DNA reads as TGTGCCACCAGTGACCCCGACAGGGGGGATGGCTACACCTTC. Protein: CATSDPDRGDGYTF.

This clonotype was detected ten times or more. The V and J genes are TRBV20-1 and TRBJ2-2, with D possibly called TRBD1 or TRBD2 (5 bases each). With 4 bases removed from V and 5 bases from J, the gap between germline ends came to 14 bases. CDR3 size: 14 residues. Germline V gives CDR1 DFQATT, CDR2 SNEGSKA (reference sequence). The DNA of the CDR3 is TGCAGTGCTATCTTATCGGGGCGGACCGGGGAGCTGTTTTTT. Translated, it gives CSAILSGRTGELFF.

This clonotype was picked up many times. The gene calls are TRBV12-3 or TRBV12-4 and TRBJ2-3, with TRBD1 identical over 7 bases. The CDR3 consists of 17 residues. Losses at the gene ends were 10 bases for V and 2 bases for J; bases not matched to a gene: 18. The CDR3, as DNA: TGTGCCACGATCCCGCTTGGACAGGCCACATACACAGATACGCAGTATTTT. This gives the protein CATIPLGQATYTDTQYF.

This clonotype was seen many times. The chain is built from TRBV11-2 and TRBJ2-5; 9 nucleotides line up with TRBD1. Germline CDR1 reads SGHAT; CDR2 reads FQNNGV. The CDR3 has 15 amino acids. V was pared by 3 bases and J by 1 base, with 3 bases of the junction left unmatched. The CDR3 loop reads CASSFRDRAQETQYF. CDR3 DNA sequence: TGTGCCAGCAGCTTCCGGGACAGGGCCCAAGAGACCCAGTACTTC. Complete variable domain (other parts from reference TRBV11-2 and TRBJ2-5): EAGVAQSPRYKIIEKRQSVAFWCNPISGHATLYWYQQILGQGPKLLIQFQNNGVVDDSQLPKDRFSAERLKGVDSTLKIQPAKLEDSAVYLCASSFRDRAQETQYFGPGTRLLVL.

The J gene is TRBJ2-1, the V gene TRBV18, with D possibly being TRBD1 or TRBD2 (5 bases each). Germline CDR1 is KGHSH and CDR2 is LQKENI. CDR3 length: 12 residues. Trimming cost V 3 bases and J 10 bases, with 10 bases left between them. As DNA, the CDR3 is TGTGCCAGCTCACCTGCCAGGGAGGAGCAGTTCTTC. It yields the protein CASSPAREEQFF. The full variable domain, in which reference TRBV18 and TRBJ2-1 provide the parts outside the CDR3, is NAGVMQNPRHLVRRRGQEARLRCSPMKGHSHVYWYRQLPEEGLKFMVYLQKENIIDESGMPKERFSAEFPKEGPSILRIQQVVRGDSAAYFCASSPAREEQFFGPGTRLTVL.

This clonotype appeared many times. CDR3 region: CSARNRGVSTEAFF. In DNA, the CDR3 is TGCAGTGCTAGGAACAGGGGAGTGAGCACTGAAGCTTTCTTT. The chain links TRBV20-1 to TRBJ1-1, with 7 bases identical to TRBD1. CDR3 length: 14 residues. V shed 3 bases and J 4 bases; nucleotides not matched to a gene: 8. Germline V gives CDR1 DFQATT, CDR2 SNEGSKA (reference sequence).

This clonotype was found many times. The chain employs TRBV5-1 and TRBJ1-4, with D unresolved. Germline-derived CDR1 and CDR2 are SGHRS and YFSETQ. Trimming stripped 3 bases from V and 8 bases from J, with 17 bases between. This CDR3 comprises 15 residues. CDR3 sequence reads: CASSSSTAGEEKLFF. Here the CDR3 DNA reads TGCGCCAGCAGCTCGTCGACGGCTGGGGAGGAAAAACTGTTTTTT. The variable domain in full, with the rest retrieved from reference TRBV5-1 and TRBJ1-4, is KAGVTQTPRYLIKTRGQQVTLSCSPISGHRSVSWYQQTPGQGLQFLFEYFSETQRNKGNFPGRFSGRQFSNSRSEMNVSTLELGDSALYLCASSSSTAGEEKLFFGSGTQLSVL.

This clonotype was recorded many times. V is TRBV7-2 and J is TRBJ2-3, with D perhaps matching TRBD2 (6 bases). V was shortened by 6 bases and J by 2 bases, with 15 bases between the two germline ends. The CDR3 has 15 amino acids. CDR1 is SGHTA, CDR2 FQGNSA, per germline. The CDR3 here is CASRPRGGTTDTQYF. The CDR3 DNA is TGTGCCAGCAGACCCCGGGGAGGAACCACAGATACGCAGTATTTT.

This clonotype occurred many times. The genes are TRBV6-1 and TRBJ2-2; a possible D gene is TRBD2 (6 bases). The CDR3 is 13 amino acids. The germline V gene encodes CDR1 MNHNS and CDR2 SASEGT. V was cut by 3 bases and J by 7 bases, with 9 bases left in between. CDR3 sequence (DNA): TGTGCCAGCAGTGAGGGACTTATCGGGGAGCTGTTTTTT. Its protein product is CASSEGLIGELFF.

The chain links TRBV3-1 to TRBJ1-3; no firm D call. CDR3 length: 12 residues. Germline-derived CDR1 and CDR2 are LGHDT and YNNKEL (reference sequence). V lost 0 bases, J lost 6 bases, and 3 bases lay in between. DNA of the CDR3: TGTGCCAGCAGCCAAGACCCAAACACCATATATTTT. The encoded protein is CASSQDPNTIYF.

This clonotype was counted ten times or more. For the CDR3, the DNA is TGTGCCAGCAGTCTTATAGGAAGCTCTGGAAACACCATATATTTT. It specifies CASSLIGSSGNTIYF. The chain joins TRBV7-2 to TRBJ1-3, with no clear D. Germline-derived CDR1 and CDR2 are SGHTA and FQGNSA. This CDR3 region has 15 residues. V was shortened by 6 bases and J by 0 bases, with 12 bases between the two germline ends.

This clonotype appeared many times. The chain combines TRBV7-9 with TRBJ2-1; the D is unclear. Trimming cost V 1 base and J 12 bases, with 10 bases left between them. CDR3 length equals 12 residues. Germline CDR1 is SEHNR and CDR2 is FQNEAQ (reference sequence). CDR3 coding DNA: TGTGCCAGCAGCTTAGGAGCCCTGCCGCAGTTCTTC. Protein: CASSLGALPQFF.

As regards this clonotype: It may be a read error: a sequence one base away is much more abundant. CDR3 nucleotides: TGTGCCACCAGTGATTTCCGGACAGGGACGGAGCAGTCCTTC. Its translation is CATSDFRTGTEQSF. The rearrangement uses TRBV24-1 and TRBJ2-7; 8 bases align to TRBD1. The CDR3 extends over 14 amino acids. Germline CDR1 and CDR2: KGHDR and SFDVKD.

There are many counts of this clonotype. V is TRBV3-1 and J is TRBJ1-2, with 8 bases lining up with TRBD1. The junction had 10 bases not matched to a gene; V was cut back by 2 bases and J by 8 bases. Germline CDR1 and CDR2: LGHDT and YNNKEL (reference sequence). CDR3 length equals 15 residues. The CDR3 loop reads CASSQTWTGRHGYTF. For the CDR3, the DNA is TGTGCCAGCAGCCAAACGTGGACAGGGAGGCACGGCTACACCTTC.

This clonotype was recorded at least ten times. The chain employs TRBV5-1 and TRBJ2-7, with a tentative D call TRBD2 (7 bases). The V gene lost 0 bases and the J gene lost 5 bases, with 12 bases spanning the gap. Germline CDR1 reads SGHRS; CDR2 reads YFSETQ. The CDR3 extends over 14 amino acids. The DNA of the CDR3 is TGCGCCAGCAGCTTGGTCGGAGGGGGGGACGAGCAGTACTTC. Its translation is CASSLVGGGDEQYF. The full variable domain, rest sourced from reference TRBV5-1 and TRBJ2-7, is KAGVTQTPRYLIKTRGQQVTLSCSPISGHRSVSWYQQTPGQGLQFLFEYFSETQRNKGNFPGRFSGRQFSNSRSEMNVSTLELGDSALYLCASSLVGGGDEQYFGPGTRLTVT.

This clonotype was seen ten or more times. The rearrangement uses TRBV7-2 and TRBJ2-5; TRBD2 matches at 11 bases. The trim removed 3 bases at V and 4 bases at J, leaving 1 base unmatched. Germline V gene lookup returns CDR1 SGHTA and CDR2 FQGNSA. The length of the CDR3 is 14 residues. In nucleotides, the CDR3 is TGTGCCAGCAGCTTCCTAGCGGGGGGAGAGACCCAGTACTTC. It codes for CASSFLAGGETQYF.

V is TRBV3-1 and J is TRBJ2-7; tentatively, D is TRBD2 (5 bases). V shed 2 bases and J shed 4 bases, with 15 bases lying between them. Germline CDR1 is LGHDT and CDR2 is YNNKEL (reference sequence). CDR3 length: 15 residues. The CDR3 loop is CASSQHHGAEYEQYF. In DNA, the CDR3 is TGTGCCAGCAGCCAACATCACGGAGCGGAATACGAGCAGTACTTC.

This clonotype was detected many times. The V call is TRBV27, the J call TRBJ1-1; D remains unclear. Germline-derived CDR1 and CDR2 are MNHEY and SMNVEV (reference sequence). CDR3 size: 14 residues. Trimming removed 6 bases at V and 1 base at J, with 12 bases between. The CDR3 DNA follows: TGTGCCAGCAGCAAGACAAACAGGAACACTGAAGCTTTCTTT. Amino acid sequence: CASSKTNRNTEAFF.

The sample holds many counts of this clonotype. CDR3 nucleotides: TGCAGTGCCCGGTGGGCAGCCGAAGAGACCCAGTACTTC. Translated: CSARWAAEETQYF. The V gene is TRBV20-1, the J gene TRBJ2-5; D unclear. The CDR3 sequence is 13 residues long. Germline loops: CDR1 DFQATT, CDR2 SNEGSKA (reference sequence). Between the trimmed V and J ends, which lost 6 bases and 3 bases, there was a span of 14 bases.

This clonotype has a count of ten or more. The chain uses TRBV27 and TRBJ2-3; D might be TRBD1 (6 bases). The CDR3 sequence is 13 residues long. V lost 8 bases to trimming and J lost 4 bases, with 13 bases between them. Per the germline V gene, CDR1 is MNHEY and CDR2 is SMNVEV (reference sequence). The CDR3 loop reads CASQEQGSDTQYF. The CDR3 bases are TGTGCCAGCCAAGAACAGGGCTCAGATACGCAGTATTTT.

Ten or more counts support this clonotype. V and J are TRBV9 and TRBJ2-1; no definite D call. The CDR3 runs to 15 residues. Germline values: CDR1 SGDLS, CDR2 YYNGEE. V gave up 4 bases and J gave up 0 bases, with 11 bases separating them. DNA for the CDR3: TGTGCCAGCAGCCCGGACGGCGGCTCCTACAATGAGCAGTTCTTC. Translation: CASSPDGGSYNEQFF.

Many counts were recorded for this clonotype. The J gene is TRBJ1-5, the V gene TRBV2; tentative D call: TRBD1 (6 bases). This CDR3 is 15 amino acids long. V was pared by 2 bases and J by 7 bases, with 15 bases between. CDR1 and CDR2 from the germline V gene are SNHLY and FYNNEI. CDR3 region: CASSEQSTGRQPQHF. The CDR3 DNA reads as TGTGCCAGCAGTGAACAATCAACAGGGAGACAGCCCCAGCATTTT.

This clonotype was observed many times. The chain recombines TRBV7-9 with TRBJ1-5; TRBD1 might be the D (5 bases). The CDR3 totals 14 residues. Germline CDR1 reads SEHNR; CDR2 reads FQNEAQ (reference sequence). V lost 1 base and J 7 bases, leaving 11 bases between the germline ends. The CDR3 sequence is CASSLGTTPQPQHF. The CDR3, as DNA: TGTGCCAGCAGCTTAGGGACAACTCCGCAGCCCCAGCATTTT.

Ten or more counts support this clonotype. The V and J genes are TRBV19 and TRBJ1-1; no firm D call. This CDR3 region has 11 residues. The germline V gene encodes CDR1 LNHDA and CDR2 SQIVND (reference sequence). The V and J ends lost 9 bases and 8 bases respectively, with 13 bases between them. CDR3: CASTDSSEAFF. CDR3 DNA sequence: TGTGCCAGCACAGACTCCTCGGAAGCTTTCTTT.

This clonotype was observed at least ten times. The rearrangement uses TRBV20-1 and TRBJ1-2; no clear D. CDR3 length: 16 amino acids. V dropped 0 bases and J dropped 3 bases, with 17 bases sitting between them. Germline assignment: CDR1 DFQATT and CDR2 SNEGSKA (reference sequence). The CDR3 is CSARDKETSWDYGYTF. CDR3 in DNA: TGCAGTGCTAGAGATAAGGAGACCAGCTGGGACTATGGCTACACCTTC.

This clonotype was detected ten times or more. The chain links TRBV5-4 to TRBJ2-5, with 10 bases that match TRBD1. Germline CDR1 SGHNT, CDR2 YYREEE (reference sequence). Losses at the gene ends were 3 bases for V and 5 bases for J; bases not matched to a gene: 13. The CDR3 sequence is 17 residues long. CDR3: CASSSTGRQGQGETQYF. DNA for the CDR3: TGTGCCAGCAGCTCTACCGGCCGGCAGGGACAGGGGGAGACCCAGTACTTC.

In this sample, this clonotype turned up many times. V and J are TRBV5-1 and TRBJ2-1; a weak D match, TRBD1 (7 bases). CDR1 and CDR2 (germline): SGHRS, YFSETQ. Trimming shortened V by 0 bases and J by 12 bases, and 16 bases separated the two germline ends. CDR3 size: 14 residues. CDR3 sequence (DNA): TGCGCCAGCAGCTTGGGGTCAGGGGGGAGTGTGCAGTTCTTC. Translating it yields CASSLGSGGSVQFF.

The chain has TRBV20-1 and TRBJ1-2; 7 positions agree with TRBD1. CDR1 is DFQATT and CDR2 is SNEGSKA in the germline V gene (reference sequence). J gave up 2 bases and V 4 bases, and 4 bases lay outside the gene matches. The CDR3 length is 13 residues. CDR3 loop: CSATRDSNYGYTF. As DNA, the CDR3 is TGCAGTGCTACAAGGGACAGCAACTATGGCTACACCTTC.

This clonotype was recorded a few times. V is TRBV5-1 and J is TRBJ2-5; 8 bases map to TRBD1. This CDR3 comprises 15 residues. The V segment lost 2 bases and the J segment 4 bases; nucleotides outside the gene matches: 7. Germline-derived CDR1 and CDR2 are SGHRS and YFSETQ. CDR3 region: CASSFRTGRTETQYF. The CDR3, as DNA: TGCGCCAGCAGCTTCCGGACAGGGAGGACAGAGACCCAGTACTTC.

The table lists this clonotype with many counts. This chain joins TRBV5-1 and TRBJ2-5, with 8 bases fitting TRBD1. Trimming removed 2 bases from V and 4 bases from J; junction bases left unmatched: 4. Per germline, CDR1 SGHRS and CDR2 YFSETQ. The length of the CDR3 is 14 residues. CDR3 residues: CASSFFGQGETQYF. In DNA form, the CDR3 reads TGCGCCAGCAGCTTCTTTGGACAGGGAGAGACCCAGTACTTC.

This clonotype was observed at least ten times. The V call is TRBV4-3, the J call TRBJ2-7; TRBD1 matches 8 bases. The CDR3 runs to 18 residues. The trim removed 1 base at V and 1 base at J, leaving 12 bases unmatched. The germline V gene has CDR1 LGHNA and CDR2 YSLEER. CDR3 protein: CASSQVLGVQGESYEQYF. Written as DNA, the CDR3 is TGCGCCAGCAGCCAAGTTCTTGGGGTACAGGGGGAGTCCTACGAGCAGTACTTC.

This clonotype was seen at least ten times. The rearrangement joins TRBV2 to TRBJ1-2; D is unclear. Germline CDR1 SNHLY, CDR2 FYNNEI. Trimming shortened V by 6 bases and J by 8 bases, and 22 bases separated the two germline ends. The CDR3 spans 15 residues. The CDR3 loop reads CASSDVPGPTGGYTF. The CDR3 DNA is TGTGCCAGCAGCGACGTCCCAGGCCCCACTGGGGGCTACACCTTC.